This TCR beta chain was observed in a study of cytomegalovirus exposure and HLA in healthy donors. Measured with immunoSEQ multiplex PCR; TCRdb has only the in-frame clones, and not every one. Among under 400,000 clones listed, roughly 87% were seen once. CDR3 length equals 13 residues. V shed 7 bases, J shed 4 bases, and the junction held 4 bases outside the gene matches. CDR1 is SNHLY and CDR2 is FYNNEI in the germline V gene. The receptor comes from a man aged 25-45 years in good health and CMV-seronegative. Sequenced material: PBMCs. The gene calls are TRBV2 and TRBJ2-5; 9 bases align to TRBD2. The CDR3 loop is CASTGTSLETQYF. CDR3 DNA: TGTGCCAGCACTGGGACTAGCCTAGAGACCCAGTACTTC. Looking up the rest from reference TRBV2 and TRBJ2-5 gives the full variable domain: EPEVTQTPSHQVTQMGQEVILRCVPISNHLYFYWYRQILGQKVEFLVSFYNNEISEKSEIFDDQFSVERPDGSNFTLKIRSTKLEDSAMYFCASTGTSLETQYFGPGTRLLVL.